Sequencing of this T cell receptor beta chain was carried out in a study of T cell responses to AZD1222 COVID-19 vaccine. Whole-study results and caveats: Dominant at 160-218 and 743-854, vaccine-associated CD4 TCRs also spanned spike. It was only after the peak T cell response that any repertoires were sampled. Unmutated variant regions are reportedly the target of nearly half of TCRs that are spike-specific.

Assay used: immunoSEQ multiplex PCR; TCRdb lists only in-frame clones, some missing. The table shows around 210,000 clones, with around 94% occurring only once. The germline V gene encodes CDR1 SGHTA and CDR2 FQGNSA. The CDR3 extends over 15 amino acids. Trimming took 1 base from V and 5 from J, leaving 13 bases between them. Details on this clone: Its antigen is unidentified.

The sequence derives from an adult who received the MenACWY meningococcal vaccine as a control. The sequenced sample was peripheral blood, obtained 28 days after the second dose of the MenACWY control vaccine. The chain links TRBV7-2 to TRBJ2-3; D perhaps matches TRBD2 (5 bases). CDR3 nucleotide sequence: TGTGCCAGCAGCTTAGACGGGATACAGCAAGATACGCAGTATTTT. Residues: CASSLDGIQQDTQYF.